Included here is one TCR beta chain sequence, with context. The CDR3 has 19 amino acids. The V gene lost 4 bases and the J gene lost 3 bases, with 25 bases spanning the gap. CDR1 MRHNA and CDR2 SNTAGT come from the germline V gene. Regions amplified from RNA transcripts were the TCR beta CDR3 regions. The TCR CDR3 first-round RT-PCR relied on the HTBI primer set. MiXCR was run by TCRdb on the multiplex PCR reads, yielding one entry per CDR3 protein. The sample shows 400,000 to 600,000 distinct CDR3 sequences, about 16% of them seen only once. The data derive from a study of T cells in Graves' hyperthyroidism and ophthalmopathy.

The chain recombines TRBV6-4 with TRBJ2-1; either TRBD1 or TRBD2 may fit D (5 bases each). This clonotype originated in a woman aged 25 to 39 with Graves' ophthalmopathy. The sequenced sample was blood. This CDR3 reads CASSATRDQPSINYNEQFF. The CDR3 nucleotides read TGTGCCAGCAGTGCTACTCGGGACCAACCATCGATTAACTACAATGAGCAGTTCTTC.